Listed below are T cell receptor beta chains from one sample, sequenced in a study of blood T cell repertoires in COVID-19. Clones were read by immunoSEQ multiplex PCR, and TCRdb kept only the in-frame ones, dropping some. The sample includes about 180,000 clones, 82% of them seen just once. The source material was peripheral blood. These receptors all stem from a woman aged 65 to 85 with acute or convalescent COVID-19. CDR3s include the opening cysteine and the closing phenylalanine or tryptophan. The D gene is left open where the match is weak. Rows may omit the clone size; those that give it use once, few, many or a size class.

TRBD1 TRBJ1-2 . TRBV23-1 CASSVTGVGYTF TGCGCCAGCAGTGTAACAGGGGTTGGCTACACCTTC
TRBD1 TRBJ1-3 . TRBV6-5 CASRGQVVSGNTIYF TGTGCCAGCAGAGGACAGGTAGTCTCTGGAAACACCATATATTTT
. TRBJ2-1 once TRBV6-5 CASSYAWGDYNEQFF TGTGCCAGCAGTTACGCATGGGGGGACTACAATGAGCAGTTCTTC
TRBD2 TRBJ2-1 . TRBV7-9 CASSLTPGLVSHEQFF TGTGCCAGCAGCCTCACTCCGGGACTAGTATCCCATGAGCAGTTCTTC
. TRBJ1-1 . TRBV9 CASSALRGGDTEAFF TGTGCCAGCAGCGCCCTCAGGGGAGGGGACACTGAAGCTTTCTTT
. TRBJ1-3 . TRBV3-1/TRBV3-2 CASSQDLGTMGGNTIYF TGTGCCAGCAGCCAGGATCTAGGGACTATGGGTGGAAACACCATATATTTT
. TRBJ2-7 . TRBV19 CASSLNRETYEQYF TGTGCCAGTAGTCTAAACAGGGAAACCTACGAGCAGTACTTC
TRBD1 TRBJ1-5 . TRBV6-1 CASSEAGGVGDQPQHF TGTGCCAGCAGTGAAGCAGGGGGCGTAGGGGATCAGCCCCAGCATTTT
. TRBJ2-3 once TRBV12-5 CASGLGDTERDTQYF TGTGCTAGTGGTTTGGGAGACACAGAACGAGATACGCAGTATTTT
. TRBJ2-7 . TRBV28 CASSGRPYEQYF TGTGCCAGCAGTGGGAGACCTTACGAGCAGTACTTC
TRBD1 TRBJ2-3 . TRBV29-1 CSVRQGGFTDTQYF TGCAGCGTCCGACAGGGCGGGTTCACAGATACGCAGTATTTT
. TRBJ2-3 . TRBV27 CASSRPDGLGDTDTQYF TGTGCCAGCAGTCGACCGGATGGTCTAGGTGACACAGATACGCAGTATTTT
. TRBJ1-1 . TRBV5-1 CASSNLGHSNTEAFF TGCGCCAGCAGTAATCTTGGACATTCGAACACTGAAGCTTTCTTT
TRBD1 TRBJ1-2 . TRBV29-1 CSVRGNYGYTF TGCAGCGTCAGGGGGAACTATGGCTACACCTTC
. TRBJ2-1 . TRBV12-2 CASRFMPRLAGVNEQFF TGTGCAAGTCGCTTCATGCCTAGACTAGCGGGAGTCAATGAGCAGTTCTTC
. TRBJ1-3 few TRBV6-5 CASSRQGLSGNTIYF TGTGCCAGCAGTAGGCAGGGCCTCTCTGGAAACACCATATATTTT
. TRBJ1-2 . TRBV2 CASNRDTVYGYTF TGTGCCAGCAACCGGGACACGGTTTATGGCTACACCTTC
. TRBJ2-7 . TRBV4-1 CASSPPARSEQYF TGCGCCAGCAGCCCCCCCGCCAGGTCCGAGCAGTACTTC
. TRBJ1-1 . TRBV5-1 CASSLFGGTEAFF TGCGCCAGCAGCTTGTTTGGGGGGACTGAAGCTTTCTTT
TRBD1 TRBJ1-1 . TRBV29-1 CSVRRGLNTEAFF TGCAGCGTGCGCAGGGGGCTGAACACTGAAGCTTTCTTT
. TRBJ2-3 . TRBV7-2 CASSLAGLNAMGTDTQYF TGTGCCAGCAGCTTAGCGGGCCTCAACGCAATGGGCACAGATACGCAGTATTTT
. TRBJ2-5 . TRBV5-1 CASSLGTAQETQYF TGCGCCAGCAGCTTGGGGACAGCCCAAGAGACCCAGTACTTC
. TRBJ1-2 once TRBV5-1 CASSLGGGYNGYTF TGCGCCAGCAGCTTGGGAGGGGGTTATAACGGCTACACCTTC
. TRBJ1-3 many TRBV4-2 CASSQDPGYGGNTIYF TGTGCCAGCAGCCAAGATCCAGGGTATGGTGGAAACACCATATATTTT
TRBD2 TRBJ2-3 . TRBV6-4 CARRATGLGGTDTQYF TGTGCCAGACGAGCTACAGGACTAGGGGGCACAGATACGCAGTATTTT
TRBD1 TRBJ1-2 once TRBV30 CAWSGTGGSGYTF TGTGCCTGGAGTGGCACAGGGGGTTCTGGCTACACCTTC
. TRBJ1-1 . TRBV29-1 CSTGSGYNTEAFF TGCAGCACAGGGTCTGGTTATAACACTGAAGCTTTCTTT
TRBD2 TRBJ2-3 . TRBV27 CASSLIFGGGQSHTQYF TGTGCCAGCAGTTTAATTTTCGGCGGGGGGCAATCCCATACGCAGTATTTT
TRBD1 TRBJ1-5 . TRBV2 CASIADRNQPQHF TGTGCCAGCATCGCGGACAGGAATCAGCCCCAGCATTTT
. TRBJ2-7 . TRBV9 CASSVGQGPYEQYF TGTGCCAGCAGCGTAGGTCAGGGGCCGTACGAGCAGTACTTC
TRBD1 TRBJ2-1 . TRBV6-2/TRBV6-3 CASSYLRGQSYNEQFF TGTGCCAGCAGTTACCTCAGGGGGCAGTCCTACAATGAGCAGTTCTTC
. TRBJ1-5 . TRBV28 CASSLGGTQPQHF TGTGCCAGCAGTTTAGGGGGCACCCAGCCCCAGCATTTT
TRBD2 TRBJ2-1 . TRBV11-2 CASSPGLAGLDEQFF TGTGCCAGCAGCCCGGGACTAGCGGGACTGGATGAGCAGTTCTTC
TRBD1 TRBJ2-3 . TRBV5-1 CASSPRDRGRSDTQYF TGCGCCAGCAGCCCCAGGGACAGGGGGCGGTCAGATACGCAGTATTTT
. TRBJ1-5 . TRBV7-2 CASSQGSSNQPQHF TGTGCCAGCAGTCAGGGGTCTAGCAATCAGCCCCAGCATTTT
TRBD1 TRBJ2-2 . TRBV18 CASSLNRGLGNTGELFF TGTGCCAGCTCACTGAACAGGGGGCTAGGAAACACCGGGGAGCTGTTTTTT
. TRBJ1-1 . TRBV29-1 CSGEVREGGGTEAFF TGCAGCGGGGAAGTTCGGGAGGGGGGCGGCACTGAAGCTTTCTTT
. TRBJ1-1 . TRBV28 CASSPPGQEAFF TGTGCCAGCAGCCCCCCGGGTCAAGAAGCTTTCTTT
TRBD2 TRBJ2-7 once TRBV4-3 CASSQTAGGSYEQYF TGCGCCAGCAGCCAAACAGCGGGAGGCTCCTACGAGCAGTACTTC
. TRBJ1-4 . TRBV19 CASTLDRATNEKLFF TGTGCCAGTACCCTCGACAGAGCAACTAATGAAAAACTGTTTTTT
TRBD2 TRBJ2-1 . TRBV6-2/TRBV6-3 CASSVRTSGRYNEQFF TGTGCCAGCAGTGTCCGTACTAGCGGGAGATACAATGAGCAGTTCTTC